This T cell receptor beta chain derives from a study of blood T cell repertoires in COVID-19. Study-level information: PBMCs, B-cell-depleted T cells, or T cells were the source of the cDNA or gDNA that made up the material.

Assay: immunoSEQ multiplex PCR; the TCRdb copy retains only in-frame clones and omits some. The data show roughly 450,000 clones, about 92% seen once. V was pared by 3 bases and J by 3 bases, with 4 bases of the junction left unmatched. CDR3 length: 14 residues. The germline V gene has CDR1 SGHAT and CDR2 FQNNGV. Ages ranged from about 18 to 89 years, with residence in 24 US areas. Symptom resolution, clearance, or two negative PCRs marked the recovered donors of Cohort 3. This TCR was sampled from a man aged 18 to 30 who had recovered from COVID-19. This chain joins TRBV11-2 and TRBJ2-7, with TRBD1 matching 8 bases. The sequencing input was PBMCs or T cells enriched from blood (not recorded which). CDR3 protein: CASSFGTGVYEQYF. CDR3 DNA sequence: TGTGCCAGCAGCTTCGGGACAGGAGTCTACGAGCAGTACTTC. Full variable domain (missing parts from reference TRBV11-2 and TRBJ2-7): EAGVAQSPRYKIIEKRQSVAFWCNPISGHATLYWYQQILGQGPKLLIQFQNNGVVDDSQLPKDRFSAERLKGVDSTLKIQPAKLEDSAVYLCASSFGTGVYEQYFGPGTRLTVT.